The source of this TCR beta chain is a study of CD8 T cells in ankylosing spondylitis. Study findings and constraints: Some motif variants had been reported before (in reactive arthritis synovial fluid and blood). A TCR beta motif of 8 or 9 highly homologous variants appeared characteristic of ankylosing spondylitis blood.

TCRdb analysed the 5' RACE reads with MiXCR anew, one entry per CDR3 protein. The data hold over 450,000 distinct CDR3 sequences, with about 13% observed a single time. This CDR3 is 13 amino acids long. Per the germline V gene, CDR1 is SGHTA and CDR2 is FQGNSA. V lost 4 bases and J 7 bases, leaving 13 bases between the germline ends. On this clonotype: The antigen is undetermined.

This chain joins TRBV7-2 and TRBJ1-2; D uncertain. The clonotype was recovered from a male donor with ankylosing spondylitis. The sequenced sample consisted of blood, either unsorted or a sorted T cell fraction (not recorded which). CDR3: CASSSRVQPGYTF. CDR3 sequence (DNA): TGTGCCAGCAGCTCGAGAGTCCAACCTGGCTACACCTTC.